These 10 T cell receptor beta chains were sequenced from one sample in a study of shared clonotypes between healthy human individuals. Libraries were prepared by immunoSEQ multiplex PCR; TCRdb keeps only in-frame clonotypes and omits some of them. The sample has about 2.1 million clones, 93% seen once; the top ten hold about 1.7%. It was CD45RO-negative cells, positively selected for CCR7, that made up naive CD8 cells, with terminally differentiated effector memory CD45RA+ cells excluded. The sequencing input was naive CD8+ T cells from PBMCs. Receptors were obtained from a man between 18 and 29 years old in good health. Some clones in this sample may be carry-over from other donors' samples.

This chain connects TRBV4-3 to TRBJ1-2, with a weak D call TRBD1 (5 bases). V shed 1 base and J shed 8 bases, with 17 bases lying between them. The CDR3 length is 15 residues. Per the germline V gene, CDR1 is LGHNA and CDR2 is YSLEER. The CDR3 coding sequence is TGCGCCAGCAGCCAAGCGACAGATGAAAGCAGCGGCTACACCTTC. This gives the protein CASSQATDESSGYTF.

The gene calls are TRBV7-9 and TRBJ2-1; no definite D call. CDR1 and CDR2 (germline): SEHNR, FQNEAQ (reference sequence). CDR3 size: 13 residues. Trimming removed 1 base at V and 6 bases at J, with 7 bases between. The CDR3 is CASSLVPANEQFF. The CDR3 DNA is TGTGCCAGCAGCTTAGTGCCGGCCAATGAGCAGTTCTTC.

The genes are TRBV2 and TRBJ1-5; possibly TRBD1 for D (5 bases). Germline V CDR1 and CDR2: SNHLY, FYNNEI. This CDR3 is 14 amino acids long. V lost 3 bases and J 8 bases, leaving 14 bases between the germline ends. The CDR3 spells CASSDSRGAKPQHF. The CDR3 nucleotides are TGTGCCAGCAGTGACTCACGCGGGGCTAAGCCCCAGCATTTT.

The chain is built from TRBV5-1 and TRBJ2-1; 11 nucleotides line up with TRBD2. Germline V CDR1 and CDR2: SGHRS, YFSETQ. The CDR3 spans 15 residues. The V segment lost 4 bases and the J segment 5 bases; nucleotides outside the gene matches: 5. The CDR3 DNA sequence: TGCGCCAGCAGCAAGACTAGCGGGGCCGACAATGAGCAGTTCTTC. Amino acids: CASSKTSGADNEQFF.

The chain recombines TRBV28 with TRBJ1-5; D gene unclear. The CDR3 extends over 18 amino acids. The germline V gene has CDR1 MDHEN and CDR2 SYDVKM. Trimming removed 2 bases at V and 6 bases at J, with 23 bases between. CDR3 sequence (DNA): TGTGCCAGCAGTTTAACCCCCTCGTGGGGTAACCGGCCTCAGCCCCAGCATTTT. This gives the protein CASSLTPSWGNRPQPQHF.

The chain combines TRBV7-8 with TRBJ1-1; 8 bases align to TRBD1. The germline V gene encodes CDR1 SGHVS and CDR2 FQNEAQ. V lost 3 bases and J lost 5; bases outside the gene matches: 8. The CDR3 consists of 15 residues. As DNA, the CDR3 is TGTGCCAGCAGCTTTAATCAGGGGGCAGATACTGAAGCTTTCTTT. This gives the protein CASSFNQGADTEAFF.

The rearrangement links TRBV2 to TRBJ2-7; 8 bases are shared with TRBD2. V shed 4 bases, J shed 2 bases, and the junction held 7 bases outside the gene matches. This CDR3 contains 15 residues. CDR1 is SNHLY and CDR2 is FYNNEI in the germline V gene. The CDR3 protein is CASSGVAGPTYEQYF. DNA for the CDR3: TGTGCCAGCAGTGGGGTAGCGGGACCGACCTACGAGCAGTACTTC. The full variable domain, rest sourced from reference TRBV2 and TRBJ2-7, is EPEVTQTPSHQVTQMGQEVILRCVPISNHLYFYWYRQILGQKVEFLVSFYNNEISEKSEIFDDQFSVERPDGSNFTLKIRSTKLEDSAMYFCASSGVAGPTYEQYFGPGTRLTVT.

The J gene is TRBJ2-7, the V gene TRBV6-5, with 7 bases lining up with TRBD2. CDR1 is MNHEY, CDR2 SVGAGI, per germline. Losses at the gene ends were 2 bases for V and 5 bases for J; bases not matched to a gene: 6. The CDR3 sequence is 14 residues long. CDR3 amino acids: CASSYVGRMNEQYF. The CDR3 bases are TGTGCCAGCAGTTACGTCGGGAGGATGAACGAGCAGTACTTC.

The chain has TRBV29-1 and TRBJ1-2; the D is unclear. CDR1 is SQVTM, CDR2 ANQGSEA, per germline. The CDR3 loop spans 13 amino acids. V was shortened by 5 bases and J by 2 bases, with 12 bases between the two germline ends. CDR3 protein: CSVLGGGNYGYTF. The DNA of the CDR3 is TGCAGCGTTCTAGGAGGAGGAAACTATGGCTACACCTTC.

The V and J genes are TRBV5-1 and TRBJ2-4; D might be TRBD1 or TRBD2, each matching 5 bases. Germline V lookup: CDR1 SGHRS, CDR2 YFSETQ. V was trimmed by 4 bases and J by 3 bases, leaving 14 bases between them. The length of the CDR3 is 15 residues. The CDR3 DNA is TGCGCCAGCAGCCCGGGCCGGGACGGCAAAAACATTCAGTACTTC. Its protein product is CASSPGRDGKNIQYF.